The entry below gives a single TCR beta chain sequence along with its context. The sample comes from a study of blood T cell repertoires in COVID-19. Germline trimming cut 0 bases from V and 6 bases from J; bases unmatched to any gene: 3. This CDR3 region has 15 residues. Per germline, CDR1 LNHDA and CDR2 SQIVND (reference sequence). The repertoire was sequenced with immunoSEQ multiplex PCR; TCRdb's copy has only in-frame clones and lacks some. The table has fewer than 450,000 clones, about 88% seen once. The rearrangement links TRBV19 to TRBJ1-5; 9 bases align to TRBD1. The receptor comes from a woman aged 30 to 39 who had recovered from COVID-19. Source material: PBMCs or T cells enriched from blood (not recorded which). The CDR3 region is CASSIDETGGQPQHF. The CDR3 DNA reads TGTGCCAGTAGTATAGATGAGACAGGGGGTCAGCCCCAGCATTTT. Full variable domain (remainder filled in from reference TRBV19 and TRBJ1-5): DGGITQSPKYLFRKEGQNVTLSCEQNLNHDAMYWYRQDPGQGLRLIYYSQIVNDFQKGDIAEGYSVSREKKESFPLTVTSAQKNPTAFYLCASSIDETGGQPQHFGDGTRLSIL.